The rows below give T cell receptor beta chains drawn from one sample of a study of blood T cell repertoires in COVID-19. Assay used: immunoSEQ multiplex PCR; TCRdb lists only in-frame clones, some missing. The table has 130,000 or so clones, less than 85% seen once. Sequencing was done on a sample of peripheral blood. The receptors stem from a woman of 80 years or more with acute or convalescent COVID-19. The CDR3 runs from the conserved cysteine through the conserved F or W.

V	J	CDR3
TRBV19	TRBJ2-2	CASSPGQNTGELFF
TRBV11-3	TRBJ2-3	CASSRLALDTQYF
TRBV6-5	TRBJ2-7	CASSYSREVYEQYF
TRBV18	TRBJ2-1	CASSLPGQLLNEQFF
TRBV6-5	TRBJ2-3	CASSYGGGASDTQYF
TRBV9	TRBJ1-1	CASSQGVGVGNTEAFF
TRBV5-1	TRBJ2-2	CASSPTSGVPGELFF
TRBV19	TRBJ1-5	CASSSRRDQPQHF
TRBV14	TRBJ2-1	CASSHTLGSNEQFF
TRBV7-2	TRBJ2-5	CASALVGETQYF
TRBV30	TRBJ2-2	CASGTSVFGELFF
TRBV11-2	TRBJ1-1	CASRREGRMNTEAFF
TRBV2	TRBJ2-1	CASRQREGYNEQFF
TRBV29-1	TRBJ2-5	CSVDRAGETQYF
TRBV25-1	TRBJ2-7	CATSKTGFPYEQYF
TRBV29-1	TRBJ1-2	CSVEGRGQYGYTF
TRBV30	TRBJ1-6	CACNRGDNSPLHF